Below, one TCR beta chain is given with its context. Its antigen target is currently unknown. No much larger clone exists at a distance of one base, and base qualities are not known. Reading from cysteine to phenylalanine, the CDR3 counts 14 amino acids. Only the CDR3 DNA stays, 42 bases, in frame from base 1. The germline V gene (reference sequence) specifies MNHEY as CDR1 and SMNVEV as CDR2. Here V drops 6 bases and J drops 2 bases, and the junction holds 6 bases not matched to any gene. Collaborating institutions collected whole blood in K2EDTA tubes following their own protocols. Collaborator samples were shipped for TCRbeta analysis as frozen whole blood, isolated PBMCs, or DNA extracted from either sample type. The immunoSEQ Assay, a bias-controlled multiplex PCR, was used to amplify TCRbeta CDR3 regions from genomic DNA. As for the original processing: The number of nucleated cells in each sample was estimated from the amplification of reference gene primers within the assay. Sequence reads were collapsed and filtered to measure the absolute abundance of every unique TCRbeta CDR3 rearrangement. Productive Simpson clonality was computed per sample as the square root of Simpson's diversity index over productive rearrangements. The clones in this table, taken by TCRdb from immuneACCESS, are in-frame only. Not every clone is retained; where verified, under half of the shortfall comes from an unresolved V gene, and the cause of the rest is unknown. V, J and clone size are those of that table, while D and trimming were read from the DNA. The sample data list roughly 210,000 clones, and around 90% of these were observed just once. The ten largest account for approximately 1.8% of the sample.

The record originates from a study of blood T cell repertoires in COVID-19 (dated by TCRdb to the early 2020s). Background for the entire study: The collaborator samples originated in the United States, Italy and Spain and spanned the acute and convalescent phases of COVID-19. The prospective study material was composed of cDNA or gDNA derived from T cells, B-cell-depleted T cells, or PBMCs. The dataset comprised deeply sampled blood TCRbeta repertoires from subjects exposed to, actively infected with, or recovered from COVID-19. The repertoires were made available in a free public database intended to serve as a resource for research on the immune response to SARS-CoV-2. The samples were drawn from two sources: the first 160 participants of the ongoing ImmuneRACE study, and 1,000 to 1,500 subjects contributed by 6 global collaborators. Sample metadata almost always included a de-identified subject ID, COVID-19 status, age in years and sex. HLA class I and class II types, where available, came from metadata supplied by the sample provider rather than from assay-based typing.

General findings and caveats noted by the study authors: The amount of clinical and demographic metadata varied by source and participant and was provided uncurated.

Sequenced sample: peripheral blood. The TCR comes from a man aged 65 to 79 with acute or convalescent COVID-19. The chain links TRBV27 with TRBJ2-7; the central 8 bases match TRBD1. The sequence in DNA is TGTGCCAGCAGACCCGGGACAGGTCCCTACGAGCAGTACTTC. Translated, it reads CASRPGTGPYEQYF.